Below, 16 T cell receptor beta chains from the same sample are listed, as sequenced in a study of T-cell memory formation after mild COVID-19. MiXCR was run by TCRdb on the 5' RACE reads, yielding one entry per CDR3 protein. This repertoire shows some 120,000 distinct CDR3 sequences, about 5.9% found once; its top ten account for about 2.2%. Material: PBMCs or a T cell subset sorted from them (not recorded which). The receptors were sampled from an adult woman who had mild COVID-19 (a few samples of this study predate the infection). Cell type and time point are not known.

The V and J genes are TRBV14 and TRBJ1-1; D not resolved. Germline V gives CDR1 SGHDN, CDR2 FVKESK. V dropped 5 bases and J dropped 0 bases, with 7 bases sitting between them. There are 13 residues in the CDR3. The chain's CDR3 is CASSRTVNTEAFF. The CDR3 DNA follows: TGTGCCAGCAGCAGAACAGTGAACACTGAAGCTTTCTTT.

For the CDR3, the DNA is TGTGCCAGCTTACAGGGTCGGAACACCGGGGAGCTGTTTTTT. This sequence encodes CASLQGRNTGELFF. The chain joins TRBV3-1 to TRBJ2-2, with a possible D match to TRBD1 (6 bases). Trimming took off 8 bases at V and 1 base at J, with 11 bases between the two ends. The CDR3 has 14 residues. The germline gives CDR1 LGHDT, CDR2 YNNKEL (reference sequence).

In its sample, this clonotype was seen many times. The chain links TRBV20-1 to TRBJ2-7; 7 nucleotides align to TRBD1. The V segment lost 7 bases and the J segment 5 bases; nucleotides outside the gene matches: 11. Germline lookup yields CDR1 DFQATT and CDR2 SNEGSKA (reference sequence). The CDR3 is made up of 13 amino acids. The CDR3 bases are TGCAGTGTCCCGGGACAGCCGACTAACGAGCAGTACTTC. It codes for CSVPGQPTNEQYF.

The rearrangement joins TRBV27 to TRBJ1-6, with D possibly being TRBD1 (5 bases). This CDR3 has 15 residues. V lost 5 bases, J lost 6 bases, and 14 bases lay in between. The germline gives CDR1 MNHEY, CDR2 SMNVEV (reference sequence). The CDR3 DNA is TGTGCCAGCAGTCCGTCGGGACGGTTTAATTCACCCCTCCACTTT. This translates into CASSPSGRFNSPLHF.

This clonotype was counted at least ten times. V is TRBV5-1 and J is TRBJ2-5; weak D call: TRBD2 (6 bases). Germline V gene sequence: CDR1 SGHRS, CDR2 YFSETQ. Between the trimmed V and J ends, which lost 0 bases and 2 bases, there was a span of 17 bases. The CDR3 runs to 17 residues. The DNA for the CDR3 is TGCGCCAGCAGCTTGGAGGCGTCGGGACTTCGTCAAGAGACCCAGTACTTC. Translating it yields CASSLEASGLRQETQYF.

This clonotype was observed a few times. The V and J genes are TRBV5-4 and TRBJ2-7; maybe TRBD2 (6 bases). The CDR3 length is 12 residues. V was trimmed by 2 bases and J by 5 bases, leaving 8 bases between them. Germline V lookup: CDR1 SGHNT, CDR2 YYREEE (reference sequence). In DNA, the CDR3 is TGTGCCAGCAGCTTTGGAGGGCACGAGCAGTACTTC. It yields the protein CASSFGGHEQYF. Complete variable domain (other parts from reference TRBV5-4 and TRBJ2-7): ETGVTQSPTHLIKTRGQQVTLRCSSQSGHNTVSWYQQALGQGPQFIFQYYREEENGRGNFPPRFSGLQFPNYSSELNVNALELDDSALYLCASSFGGHEQYFGPGTRLTVT.

The chain is built from TRBV29-1 and TRBJ1-1, with a tentative D call TRBD1 (5 bases). Germline V gene data show CDR1 as SQVTM and CDR2 as ANQGSEA. V lost 4 bases and J 4 bases, leaving 10 bases between the germline ends. This CDR3 contains 12 residues. CDR3 loop: CSVGDFPTEAFF. The CDR3 nucleotides read TGCAGCGTTGGGGACTTCCCCACTGAAGCTTTCTTT.

V gene TRBV11-2 combines with J gene TRBJ2-2, with TRBD2 matching 8 bases. This CDR3 region has 15 residues. J was trimmed by 3 bases and V by 6 bases; bases with no gene match: 6. The V gene's germline CDR1 is SGHAT and CDR2 FQNNGV. CDR3 bases: TGTGCCAGCAGTAAAACGGGAGGGCACACCGGGGAGCTGTTTTTT. It codes for CASSKTGGHTGELFF.

Many counts were recorded for this clonotype. CDR3 loop: CATSLRTGGSKNIQYF. Here the CDR3 DNA reads TGTGCCACCAGCCTTCGGACAGGGGGATCCAAAAACATTCAGTACTTC. The chain joins TRBV15 to TRBJ2-4; 10 nucleotides line up with TRBD1. The germline CDR1 and CDR2 sequences are LNHNV and YYDKDF (reference sequence). V lost 5 bases, J lost 2 bases, and 6 bases stayed unmatched. The CDR3 is made up of 16 amino acids.

This clonotype was detected a few times. The V call is TRBV12-3 or TRBV12-4, the J call TRBJ2-5; D unresolved. The CDR3 consists of 12 residues. The V end lost 6 bases, the J end lost 5 bases, and 10 bases lay between the germline ends. The CDR3 DNA reads as TGTGCCAGCAGGACGCTGGGCGAGACCCAGTACTTC. Its protein product is CASRTLGETQYF.

The table lists this clonotype with many counts. CDR3 sequence reads: CASTFPEYNSPLHF. The CDR3 DNA reads TGTGCCAGCACTTTCCCAGAGTATAATTCACCCCTCCACTTT. The chain has TRBV2 and TRBJ1-6; D not certain. Germline loops: CDR1 SNHLY, CDR2 FYNNEI. Trimming took off 7 bases at V and 4 bases at J, with 11 bases between the two ends. The CDR3 extends over 14 amino acids. The entire variable domain, with the rest obtained from reference TRBV2 and TRBJ1-6, is as follows: EPEVTQTPSHQVTQMGQEVILRCVPISNHLYFYWYRQILGQKVEFLVSFYNNEISEKSEIFDDQFSVERPDGSNFTLKIRSTKLEDSAMYFCASTFPEYNSPLHFGNGTRLTVT.

In its sample, this clonotype was seen many times. The chain uses TRBV7-3 and TRBJ2-1; 8 bases are a match to TRBD1. The germline V gene encodes CDR1 SGHTA and CDR2 FQGTGA. The CDR3 has 15 residues. V shed 5 bases and J 2 bases; nucleotides not matched to a gene: 5. The CDR3 DNA reads as TGTGCCAGCAGCGCCGGACAGGGAACCTACAATGAGCAGTTCTTC. As protein: CASSAGQGTYNEQFF.

This clonotype was seen only a few times. The chain uses TRBV30 and TRBJ2-1; 7 nucleotides align to TRBD2. J gave up 3 bases and V 0 bases, and 5 bases lay outside the gene matches. CDR1 and CDR2 (germline): GTSNPN, SVGIG (reference sequence). The CDR3 sequence is 15 residues long. The CDR3: CAWSVVGGGYNEQFF. CDR3 sequence (DNA): TGTGCCTGGAGTGTGGTGGGGGGGGGCTACAATGAGCAGTTCTTC.

The chain carries TRBV7-3 and TRBJ2-7; 9 bases fit TRBD2. The CDR3 contains 15 residues. With 4 bases clipped from V and 5 bases from J, the junction kept 9 bases outside the gene matches. Germline V gene lookup returns CDR1 SGHTA and CDR2 FQGTGA. CDR3 in amino acids: CASSSSSGIYHEQYF. CDR3 DNA: TGTGCCAGCAGCTCGTCTAGCGGGATCTACCACGAGCAGTACTTC.

This clonotype has only a few counts. The chain links TRBV7-9 to TRBJ2-1, with D possibly being TRBD1 (5 bases). This CDR3 region has 14 residues. V was cut by 2 bases and J by 8 bases, with 13 bases left in between. Germline loops: CDR1 SEHNR, CDR2 FQNEAQ (reference sequence). The CDR3 here is CASSLIRVWDEQFF. The CDR3 DNA follows: TGTGCCAGCAGCTTAATCAGGGTTTGGGATGAGCAGTTCTTC.

The chain combines TRBV11-3 with TRBJ2-7; tentative D call: TRBD1 (5 bases). V was trimmed by 10 bases and J by 3 bases, leaving 25 bases between them. Germline V lookup: CDR1 SGHNT, CDR2 YENEEA. This CDR3 has 16 residues. In DNA, the CDR3 is TGTGCCACCTCGTTTGGATCCACAGGTTTTAACTACGAGCAGTACTTC. Translated: CATSFGSTGFNYEQYF.